This entry concerns a single T cell receptor (beta chain). Its antigen is still unknown. This sample was taken from a study of T cell responses to AZD1222 COVID-19 vaccine. There are 16 residues in the CDR3. The germline gives CDR1 MNHEY, CDR2 SMNVEV (reference sequence). Trimming took off 4 bases at V and 0 bases at J, with 15 bases between the two ends. Findings and caveats of the study: Seropositivity was recorded at baseline in only five to seven AZD1222 recipients. Clonal diversity was possibly underestimated, and the donors were mostly white British, with more females.

Libraries were prepared by immunoSEQ multiplex PCR; TCRdb keeps only in-frame clonotypes and omits some of them. The sample includes 80,000 or so clones, about 87% of them seen just once. This specimen was peripheral blood, taken on day 0 of AZD1222 vaccination. The source is an adult in good health. The chain employs TRBV27 and TRBJ1-1, with D possibly matching TRBD1 (5 bases). CDR3 amino acids: CASSSGLGRMNTEAFF. CDR3 bases: TGTGCCAGCAGTTCTGGACTGGGACGCATGAACACTGAAGCTTTCTTT.